This record concerns one TCR beta chain sequence. The sample is drawn from a study of T-cell memory formation after mild COVID-19. The CDR3 loop spans 14 amino acids. The V and J ends lost 1 base and 4 bases respectively, with 10 bases between them. Germline loops: CDR1 MGHRA, CDR2 YSYEKL. TCRdb redid the calling of the 5' RACE reads with MiXCR, one entry per CDR3 protein. The sample holds around 390,000 distinct CDR3 sequences, about 15% seen once. The specimen was PBMCs or a T cell subset sorted from them (not recorded which). This receptor was identified in a man aged 18 to 29 who had mild COVID-19 (a few samples of this study predate the infection). Cell type and time point are not known. The chain uses TRBV4-1 and TRBJ1-2; no definite D call. CDR3 in DNA: TGCGCCAGCAGCCAAGGTCTGGTCCCCTATGGCTACACCTTC. This gives the protein CASSQGLVPYGYTF.